This T cell receptor beta chain was sequenced for a study of metastatic and nonmetastatic thyroid tumors. Study-wide background: Where malignant and benign thyroid patients were concerned, repertoires were compared across blood and tumor or nodule tissue.

This clone was detected a few times. Nobody among the patients had been given any treatment before thyroid surgery. TCRdb re-clonotyped the PCR reads via MiXCR. The repertoire holds approximately 29,000 clones, with about 30% as singletons. The clonotype was recovered from a female donor with papillary thyroid cancer or a benign thyroid nodule (not recorded which). Some clones in this sample may be carry-over from other donors' samples. Sequencing used blood.

The CDR3 reads CSARAIRQGENTYNSPLHF. Written as DNA, the CDR3 is TGCAGTGCTAGAGCGATACGACAGGGGGAGAATACCTATAATTCACCCCTCCACTTT. V usage is TRBV20-1 and J usage is TRBJ1-6; 9 bases are a match to TRBD1. This CDR3 is 19 amino acids long. After removal of 1 base from V and 2 bases from J, the junction contained 12 bases not matched to a gene. CDR1 is DFQATT and CDR2 is SNEGSKA in the germline V gene (reference sequence).